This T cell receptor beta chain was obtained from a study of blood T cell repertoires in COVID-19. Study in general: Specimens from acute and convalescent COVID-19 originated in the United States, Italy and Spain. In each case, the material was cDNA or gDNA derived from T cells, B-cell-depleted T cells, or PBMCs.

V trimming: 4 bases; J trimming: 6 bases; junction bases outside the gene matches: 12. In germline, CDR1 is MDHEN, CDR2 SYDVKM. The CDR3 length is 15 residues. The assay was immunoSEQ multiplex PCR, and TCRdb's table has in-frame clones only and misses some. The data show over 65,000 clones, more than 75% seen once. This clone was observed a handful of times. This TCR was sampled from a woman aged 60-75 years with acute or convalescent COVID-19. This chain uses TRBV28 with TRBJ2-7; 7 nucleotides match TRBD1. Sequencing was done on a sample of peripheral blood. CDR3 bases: TGTGCCAGCAGTTCACCTTCAACAGGGGAGCGCGAGCAGTACGTC. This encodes CASSSPSTGEREQYV.